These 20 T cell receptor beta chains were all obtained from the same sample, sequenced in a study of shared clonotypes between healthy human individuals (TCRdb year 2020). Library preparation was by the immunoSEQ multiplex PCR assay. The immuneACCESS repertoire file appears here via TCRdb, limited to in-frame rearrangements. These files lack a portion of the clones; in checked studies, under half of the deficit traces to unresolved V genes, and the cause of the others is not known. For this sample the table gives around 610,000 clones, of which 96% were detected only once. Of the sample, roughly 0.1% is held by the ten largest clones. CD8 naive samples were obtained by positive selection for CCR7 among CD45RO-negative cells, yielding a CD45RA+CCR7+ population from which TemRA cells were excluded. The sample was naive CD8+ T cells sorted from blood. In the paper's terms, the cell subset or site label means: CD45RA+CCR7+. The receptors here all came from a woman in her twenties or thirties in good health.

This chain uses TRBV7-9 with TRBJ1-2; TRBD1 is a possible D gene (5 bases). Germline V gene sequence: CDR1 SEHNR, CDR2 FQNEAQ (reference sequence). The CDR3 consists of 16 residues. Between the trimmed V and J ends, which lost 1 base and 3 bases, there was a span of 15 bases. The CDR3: CASSLDTGERYYGYTF. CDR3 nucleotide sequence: TGTGCCAGCAGCTTAGATACGGGGGAACGGTACTATGGCTACACCTTC. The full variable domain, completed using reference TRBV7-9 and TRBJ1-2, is DTGVSQNPRHKITKRGQNVTFRCDPISEHNRLYWYRQTLGQGPEFLTYFQNEAQLEKSRLLSDRFSAERPKGSFSTLEIQRTEQGDSAMYLCASSLDTGERYYGYTFGSGTRLTVV.

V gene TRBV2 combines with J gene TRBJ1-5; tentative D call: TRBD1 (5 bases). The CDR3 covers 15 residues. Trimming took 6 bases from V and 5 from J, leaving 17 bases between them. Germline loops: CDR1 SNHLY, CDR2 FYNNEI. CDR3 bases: TGTGCCAGCAGCCGAGCAGGGCCGCTTGATCAGCCCCAGCATTTT. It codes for CASSRAGPLDQPQHF.

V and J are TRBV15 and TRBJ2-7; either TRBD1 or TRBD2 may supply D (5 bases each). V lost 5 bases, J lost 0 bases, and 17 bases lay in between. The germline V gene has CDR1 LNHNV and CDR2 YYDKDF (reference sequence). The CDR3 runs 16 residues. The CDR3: CATSGHPRDGSYEQYF. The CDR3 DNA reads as TGTGCCACCAGCGGCCACCCTAGGGACGGCTCCTACGAGCAGTACTTC.

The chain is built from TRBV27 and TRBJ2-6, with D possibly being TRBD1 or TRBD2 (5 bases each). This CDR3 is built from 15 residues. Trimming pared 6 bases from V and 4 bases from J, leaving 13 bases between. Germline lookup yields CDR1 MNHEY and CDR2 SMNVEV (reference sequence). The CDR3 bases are TGTGCCAGCAGCGACGGGGCGTCAGGGGCCAACGTCCTGACTTTC. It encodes CASSDGASGANVLTF.

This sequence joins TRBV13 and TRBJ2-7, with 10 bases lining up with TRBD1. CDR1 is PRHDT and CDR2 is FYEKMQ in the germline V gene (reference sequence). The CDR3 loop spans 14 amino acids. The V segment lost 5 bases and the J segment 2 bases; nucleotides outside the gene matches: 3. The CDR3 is CASSPGTGAYEQYF. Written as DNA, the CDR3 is TGTGCCAGCAGCCCTGGGACAGGGGCCTACGAGCAGTACTTC. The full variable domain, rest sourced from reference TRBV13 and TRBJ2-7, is AAGVIQSPRHLIKEKRETATLKCYPIPRHDTVYWYQQGPGQDPQFLISFYEKMQSDKGSIPDRFSAQQFSDYHSELNMSSLELGDSALYFCASSPGTGAYEQYFGPGTRLTVT.

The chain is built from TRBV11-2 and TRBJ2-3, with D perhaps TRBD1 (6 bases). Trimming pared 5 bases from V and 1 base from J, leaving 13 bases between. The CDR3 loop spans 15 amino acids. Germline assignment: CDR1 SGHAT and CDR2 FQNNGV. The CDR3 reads CASSKEGVGTDTQYF. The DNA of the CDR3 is TGTGCCAGCAGCAAAGAGGGGGTGGGCACAGATACGCAGTATTTT.

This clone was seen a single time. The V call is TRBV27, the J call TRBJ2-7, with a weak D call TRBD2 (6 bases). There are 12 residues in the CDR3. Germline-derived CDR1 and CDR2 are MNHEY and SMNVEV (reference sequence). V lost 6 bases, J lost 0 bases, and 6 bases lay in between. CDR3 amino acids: CASRRGSYEQYF. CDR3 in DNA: TGTGCCAGCAGGCGGGGCTCCTACGAGCAGTACTTC.

This CDR3 is CASSNTGTGPSDTQYF. CDR3 coding DNA: TGCGCCAGCAGCAATACCGGGACAGGGCCATCTGATACGCAGTATTTT. The gene calls are TRBV5-1 and TRBJ2-3, with 9 bases lining up with TRBD1. The CDR3 length is 16 residues. With V trimmed by 4 bases and J by 6 bases, 12 bases remained unmatched. From germline, CDR1 is SGHRS and CDR2 YFSETQ.

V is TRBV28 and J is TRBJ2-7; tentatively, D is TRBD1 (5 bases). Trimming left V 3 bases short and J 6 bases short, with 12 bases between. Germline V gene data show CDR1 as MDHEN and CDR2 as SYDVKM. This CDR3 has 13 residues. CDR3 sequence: CASSFVRVPEQYF. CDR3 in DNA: TGTGCCAGCAGTTTTGTCAGGGTCCCCGAGCAGTACTTC.

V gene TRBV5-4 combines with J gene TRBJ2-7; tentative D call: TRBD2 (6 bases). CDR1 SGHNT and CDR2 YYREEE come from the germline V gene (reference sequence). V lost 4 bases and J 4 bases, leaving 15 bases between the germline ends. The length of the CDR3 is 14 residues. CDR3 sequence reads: CASSAGGAVYEQYF. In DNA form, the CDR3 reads TGTGCCAGCAGCGCCGGCGGGGCCGTTTACGAGCAGTACTTC.

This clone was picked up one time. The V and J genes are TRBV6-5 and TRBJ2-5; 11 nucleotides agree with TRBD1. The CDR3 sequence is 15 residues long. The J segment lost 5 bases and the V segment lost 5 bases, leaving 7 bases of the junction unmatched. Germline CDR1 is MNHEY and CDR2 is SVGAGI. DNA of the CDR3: TGTGCCAGCAGTCCTGGACAGGGGGCTCTTGAGACCCAGTACTTC. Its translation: CASSPGQGALETQYF.

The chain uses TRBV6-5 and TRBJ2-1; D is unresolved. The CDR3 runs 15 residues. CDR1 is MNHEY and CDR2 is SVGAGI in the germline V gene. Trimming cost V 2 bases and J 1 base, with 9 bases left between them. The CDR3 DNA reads TGTGCCAGCAGTTACCAGTGGCGGTCCTACAATGAGCAGTTCTTC. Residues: CASSYQWRSYNEQFF.

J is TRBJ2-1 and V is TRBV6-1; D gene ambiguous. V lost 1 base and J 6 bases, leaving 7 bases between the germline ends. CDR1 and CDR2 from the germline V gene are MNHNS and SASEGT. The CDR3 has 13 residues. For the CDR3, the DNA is TGTGCCAGCAGTGAAGTCGGATTCAATGAGCAGTTCTTC. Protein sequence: CASSEVGFNEQFF.

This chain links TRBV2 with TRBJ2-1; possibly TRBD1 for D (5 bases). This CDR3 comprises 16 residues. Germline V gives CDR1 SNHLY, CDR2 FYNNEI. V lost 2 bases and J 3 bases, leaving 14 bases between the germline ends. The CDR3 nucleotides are TGTGCCAGCAGTGAAATTAAGGGGATCGACTACAATGAGCAGTTCTTC. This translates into CASSEIKGIDYNEQFF. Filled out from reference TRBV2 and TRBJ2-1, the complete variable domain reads EPEVTQTPSHQVTQMGQEVILRCVPISNHLYFYWYRQILGQKVEFLVSFYNNEISEKSEIFDDQFSVERPDGSNFTLKIRSTKLEDSAMYFCASSEIKGIDYNEQFFGPGTRLTVL.

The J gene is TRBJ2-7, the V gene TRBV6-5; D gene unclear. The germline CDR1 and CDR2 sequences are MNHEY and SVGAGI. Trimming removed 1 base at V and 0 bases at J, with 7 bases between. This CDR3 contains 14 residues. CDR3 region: CASSYLGGSYEQYF. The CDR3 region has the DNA TGTGCCAGCAGTTACTTGGGCGGCTCCTACGAGCAGTACTTC.

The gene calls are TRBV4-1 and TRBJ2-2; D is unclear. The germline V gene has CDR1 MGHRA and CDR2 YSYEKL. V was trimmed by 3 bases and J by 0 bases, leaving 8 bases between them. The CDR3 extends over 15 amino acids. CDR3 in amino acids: CASSHPIANTGELFF. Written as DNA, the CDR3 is TGCGCCAGCAGCCATCCTATCGCGAACACCGGGGAGCTGTTTTTT.

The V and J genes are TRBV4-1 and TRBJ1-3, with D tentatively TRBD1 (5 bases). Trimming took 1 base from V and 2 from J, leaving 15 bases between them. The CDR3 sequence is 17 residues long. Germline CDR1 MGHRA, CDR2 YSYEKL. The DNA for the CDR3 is TGCGCCAGCAGCCAAGGATGGGGACGTCGGACTGGAAACACCATATATTTT. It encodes CASSQGWGRRTGNTIYF.

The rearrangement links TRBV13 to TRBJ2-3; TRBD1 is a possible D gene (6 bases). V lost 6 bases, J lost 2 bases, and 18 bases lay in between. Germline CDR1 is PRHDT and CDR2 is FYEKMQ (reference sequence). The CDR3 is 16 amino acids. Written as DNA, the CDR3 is TGTGCCAGCAGGCAAGACGGGACAAGCTACACAGATACGCAGTATTTT. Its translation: CASRQDGTSYTDTQYF.

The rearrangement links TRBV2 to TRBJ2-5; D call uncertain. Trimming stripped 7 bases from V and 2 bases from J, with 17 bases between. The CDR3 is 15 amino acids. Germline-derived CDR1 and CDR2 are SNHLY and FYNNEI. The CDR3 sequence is CASTRTSNLQETQYF. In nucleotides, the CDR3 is TGTGCCAGCACACGGACGTCAAACCTACAAGAGACCCAGTACTTC.

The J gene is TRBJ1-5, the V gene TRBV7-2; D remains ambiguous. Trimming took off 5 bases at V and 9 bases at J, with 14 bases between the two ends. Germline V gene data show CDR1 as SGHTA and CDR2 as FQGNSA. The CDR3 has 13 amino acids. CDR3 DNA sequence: TGTGCCAGCAGCCCAACCTCCGGTGGGCCCCAGCATTTT. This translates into CASSPTSGGPQHF.